These 22 T cell receptor beta chains share one sample of origin, sequenced in a study of CD8+ T cells in alopecia areata. Sequencing templates came from extracted RNA that was reverse transcribed into cDNA. Data came from immunoSEQ multiplex PCR; TCRdb stores just in-frame clones and leaves some out. The sample lists about 190,000 clones; over 60% were seen once. Treatment described: oral pan-JAK inhibitor, 5-10 mg twice daily. The specimen comprised CD4+ T cells sorted from blood, sampled at week 4, from a patient treated with tofacitinib. The receptors stem from a human donor with alopecia areata.

Worth noting for this clone: A junction end diverges from the germline sequence, so it may reflect a read error. The rearrangement uses TRBV6-6 and TRBJ1-2; 9 bases map to TRBD1. CDR3 size: 13 residues. Germline loops: CDR1 MNHNY, CDR2 SVGAGI (reference sequence). CDR3 bases: TGTGCCAGCAGTGACGACTCACAGGGGGCAGGAGTCTTC. Its translation: CASSDDSQGAGVF.

This rearrangement joins TRBV6-6 to TRBJ2-7; possible D gene TRBD1, 6 bases. The CDR3 spans 16 residues. Deletions cut 5 bases from V and 0 bases from J, with 17 bases between. CDR1 MNHNY and CDR2 SVGAGI come from the germline V gene (reference sequence). The CDR3 DNA sequence: TGTGCCAGCAGTGGCCTGGGGACACGCCTCTCCTACGAGCAGTACTTC. The encoded protein is CASSGLGTRLSYEQYF.

This clone showed up just a few times. The chain couples TRBV18 to TRBJ2-7; D is undetermined. Trimming shortened V by 5 bases and J by 0 bases, and 5 bases separated the two germline ends. Germline CDR1 is KGHSH and CDR2 is LQKENI. The CDR3 length is 12 residues. CDR3 protein: CASSDSSYEQYF. CDR3 nucleotides: TGTGCCAGCTCAGATAGCTCCTACGAGCAGTACTTC.

The CDR3, as DNA: TGCGCCAGCAGCGGAGGACAGGGGAATGAGCAGTTCTTC. Protein sequence: CASSGGQGNEQFF. The J gene is TRBJ2-1, the V gene TRBV5-1; the match to TRBD1 covers 9 bases. Germline CDR1 and CDR2: SGHRS and YFSETQ. This CDR3 comprises 13 residues. With V trimmed by 4 bases and J by 7 bases, 3 bases remained unmatched.

The chain is built from TRBV5-6 and TRBJ1-1, with D possibly TRBD1 on 6 matching bases. This CDR3 has 12 residues. Trimming cost V 0 bases and J 11 bases, with 11 bases left between them. Germline-derived CDR1 and CDR2 are SGHDT and YYEEEE. The CDR3 spells CASSLATGAAFF. The CDR3 DNA is TGTGCCAGCAGCTTGGCAACGGGGGCCGCTTTCTTT. Variable domain in full (rest from reference TRBV5-6 and TRBJ1-1): DAGVTQSPTHLIKTRGQQVTLRCSPKSGHDTVSWYQQALGQGPQFIFQYYEEEERQRGNFPDRFSGHQFPNYSSELNVNALLLGDSALYLCASSLATGAAFFGQGTRLTVV.

The chain carries TRBV5-4 and TRBJ2-1; 8 bases align to TRBD2. This CDR3 is built from 17 residues. V lost 3 bases and J lost 3; bases outside the gene matches: 11. CDR1 and CDR2 (germline): SGHNT, YYREEE (reference sequence). The CDR3 coding sequence is TGTGCCAGCAGCTCCCCGAATCAACGGGGGGGCTACAATGAGCAGTTCTTC. Protein sequence: CASSSPNQRGGYNEQFF.

This clone was seen a few times. The V and J genes are TRBV6-5 and TRBJ2-1; D ambiguous. The CDR3 contains 11 residues. CDR1 and CDR2 (germline): MNHEY, SVGAGI. Trimming took off 8 bases at V and 4 bases at J, with 6 bases between the two ends. As DNA, the CDR3 is TGTGCCAGCGGGTATTACAATGAGCAGTTCTTC. Amino acids: CASGYYNEQFF.

The chain couples TRBV4-1 to TRBJ2-5, with TRBD2 matching over 15 bases. Unmatched junction bases numbered 8, after V lost 2 bases and J lost 7 bases. The germline CDR1 and CDR2 sequences are MGHRA and YSYEKL. CDR3 size: 17 residues. In DNA form, the CDR3 reads TGCGCCAGCAGCCAACCGCAGGGACTAGCGGGGGGTGGGACCCAGTACTTC. The encoded protein is CASSQPQGLAGGGTQYF.

This clone was detected only a few times. V and J are TRBV29-1 and TRBJ1-4, with D hard to call. Deletions cut 5 bases from V and 4 bases from J, with 8 bases between. Germline-derived CDR1 and CDR2 are SQVTM and ANQGSEA. The CDR3 totals 12 residues. The CDR3 loop reads CSVIGDNEKLFF. The CDR3 DNA sequence: TGCAGCGTTATTGGAGATAATGAAAAACTGTTTTTT.

This clone was observed a few times. The rearrangement joins TRBV9 to TRBJ1-3; a possible D gene is TRBD1 (6 bases). Germline CDR1 SGDLS, CDR2 YYNGEE. The germline V and J ends were trimmed by 4 bases and 0 bases, with 11 bases remaining between them. The CDR3 has 15 amino acids. CDR3 nucleotides: TGTGCCAGCAGCATTGGGGGCGCCTCTGGAAACACCATATATTTT. It codes for CASSIGGASGNTIYF.

The chain uses TRBV5-1 and TRBJ1-1; D gene uncertain. V gave up 0 bases and J gave up 1 base, with 7 bases separating them. CDR1 and CDR2 from the germline V gene are SGHRS and YFSETQ. The CDR3 is made up of 14 amino acids. The DNA of the CDR3 is TGCGCCAGCAGCTTGGCACCAGCGAACACTGAAGCTTTCTTT. As protein: CASSLAPANTEAFF.

The chain combines TRBV11-2 with TRBJ2-6, with unresolved D. CDR3 length equals 19 residues. Trimming cost V 1 base and J 2 bases, with 18 bases left between them. Germline loops: CDR1 SGHAT, CDR2 FQNNGV. CDR3 nucleotides: TGTGCCAGCAGCTTAGGTTTAGGATCGATGGGGACTGGGGCCAACGTCCTGACTTTC. Encoded protein: CASSLGLGSMGTGANVLTF.

The chain combines TRBV14 with TRBJ2-6; D unresolved. Germline CDR1 SGHDN, CDR2 FVKESK. This CDR3 comprises 13 residues. V was clipped by 2 bases and J by 2 bases, with 1 base between them. The DNA for the CDR3 is TGTGCCAGCAGCCAAACTGGGGCCAACGTCCTGACTTTC. This encodes CASSQTGANVLTF.

The V gene is TRBV19, the J gene TRBJ2-7; D is unclear. The CDR3 totals 13 residues. Trimming removed 5 bases from V and 0 bases from J, with 8 bases in between. Germline V CDR1 and CDR2: LNHDA, SQIVND (reference sequence). CDR3 nucleotide sequence: TGTGCCAGTAGTCCCCCGGCCTCCTACGAGCAGTACTTC. It is translated as CASSPPASYEQYF.

The chain couples TRBV29-1 to TRBJ2-1; D perhaps matches TRBD2 (6 bases). The CDR3 is 12 residues long. V was clipped by 3 bases and J by 7 bases, with 10 bases between them. Germline-derived CDR1 and CDR2 are SQVTM and ANQGSEA. The DNA for the CDR3 is TGCAGCGTTGACCCACGGGGGAATGAGCAGTTCTTC. It specifies CSVDPRGNEQFF.

This clone was seen a few times. This chain uses TRBV6-5 with TRBJ1-2, with no clear D. The ends were cut back, 5 bases at V and 7 bases at J, with 11 bases in the middle. The CDR3 loop spans 12 amino acids. From germline, CDR1 is MNHEY and CDR2 SVGAGI. For the CDR3, the DNA is TGTGCCAGCAGTCCCCGTCCTTCTGGCTACACCTTC. Its translation: CASSPRPSGYTF.

The rearrangement links TRBV4-3 to TRBJ2-5; D ambiguous. The CDR3 length is 13 residues. V dropped 1 base and J dropped 4 bases, with 7 bases sitting between them. Germline V lookup: CDR1 LGHNA, CDR2 YSLEER. This CDR3 reads CASSQAQRETQYF. DNA of the CDR3: TGCGCCAGCAGCCAAGCACAGAGAGAGACCCAGTACTTC.

The rearrangement links TRBV2 to TRBJ2-7; 10 bases are shared with TRBD2. The CDR3 sequence is 14 residues long. V was pared by 5 bases and J by 5 bases, with 6 bases of the junction left unmatched. CDR1 and CDR2 from the germline V gene are SNHLY and FYNNEI. The CDR3 DNA reads as TGTGCCAGCAGTCAAGGGCTAGCGGGGGACGAGCAGTACTTC. Protein sequence: CASSQGLAGDEQYF.

This sequence joins TRBV6-1 and TRBJ1-6; D gene unclear. The CDR3 extends over 15 amino acids. Germline V gene data show CDR1 as MNHNS and CDR2 as SASEGT. V was shortened by 6 bases and J by 10 bases, with 19 bases between the two germline ends. CDR3 sequence (DNA): TGTGCCAGCAGAAGGACGGCCATTATCGGATCACCCCTCCACTTT. Translated: CASRRTAIIGSPLHF.

This clone was detected a few times. The chain employs TRBV4-1 and TRBJ1-2; D unresolved. Trimming pared 0 bases from V and 4 bases from J, leaving 9 bases between. CDR1 MGHRA and CDR2 YSYEKL come from the germline V gene. The CDR3 runs to 14 residues. In nucleotides, the CDR3 is TGCGCCAGCAGCCAAGAACTGACAAGCTATGGCTACACCTTC. This codes for CASSQELTSYGYTF.

This clone was picked up a small number of times. At the DNA level, this CDR3 is encoded by other sequences in the same sample as well. This chain connects TRBV29-1 to TRBJ1-4, with a weak D call TRBD1 (5 bases). The V gene lost 6 bases and the J gene lost 8 bases, with 13 bases spanning the gap. CDR3 length equals 12 residues. The germline V gene encodes CDR1 SQVTM and CDR2 ANQGSEA. Here the CDR3 reads CSVARGGEKLFF. The CDR3 DNA follows: TGCAGCGTCGCGAGGGGAGGAGAAAAACTGTTTTTT.

The J gene is TRBJ2-7, the V gene TRBV6-5, with 9 nucleotides matching TRBD1. J was trimmed by 6 bases and V by 4 bases; bases with no gene match: 7. In germline, CDR1 is MNHEY, CDR2 SVGAGI. The CDR3 covers 14 residues. This CDR3 is CASSFRDRVSEQYF. The CDR3 DNA is TGTGCCAGCAGTTTCCGGGACAGGGTATCCGAGCAGTACTTC.